Shown below are 25 T cell receptor beta chains from a single sample sequenced in a study of shared clonotypes between healthy human individuals. Sequencing used immunoSEQ multiplex PCR; TCRdb keeps in-frame clones, though not all of them. In the table there are about 330,000 clones, roughly 91% of which are singletons. Sequencing was done on a sample of memory CD8+ T cells sorted from blood. Stated subset: CD45RO+ cells pooled with CCR7-negative TemRA cells. The receptors derive from a man aged 18 to 29 in good health.

This chain links TRBV30 with TRBJ1-4; the match to TRBD1 covers 7 bases. Germline V gene lookup returns CDR1 GTSNPN and CDR2 SVGIG (reference sequence). Unmatched junction bases numbered 6, after V lost 5 bases and J lost 3 bases. The CDR3 is made up of 14 amino acids. In nucleotides, the CDR3 is TGTGCCTGGGAAACGGGACAGTCTAATGAAAAACTGTTTTTT. Its translation: CAWETGQSNEKLFF.

The rearrangement joins TRBV30 to TRBJ2-7; D may be TRBD2 (5 bases). This CDR3 has 14 amino acids. The V and J ends lost 3 bases and 1 base respectively, with 13 bases between them. Germline CDR1 GTSNPN, CDR2 SVGIG (reference sequence). Written as DNA, the CDR3 is TGTGCCTGGAGCCTAACGGGATTATCCTACGAGCAGTACTTC. This translates into CAWSLTGLSYEQYF. Filled out from reference TRBV30 and TRBJ2-7, the complete variable domain reads SQTIHQWPATLVQPVGSPLSLECTVEGTSNPNLYWYRQAAGRGLQLLFYSVGIGQISSEVPQNLSASRPQDRQFILSSKKLLLSDSGFYLCAWSLTGLSYEQYFGPGTRLTVT.

Here the CDR3 reads CASSLRGAPHGYTF. The CDR3 coding sequence is TGTGCCAGCAGTTTAAGAGGGGCCCCTCATGGCTACACCTTC. The chain carries TRBV28 and TRBJ1-2; the D gene is possibly TRBD1 (5 bases). V was shortened by 2 bases and J by 6 bases, with 13 bases between the two germline ends. Germline values: CDR1 MDHEN, CDR2 SYDVKM. This CDR3 spans 14 amino acids.

In its sample, this clone was seen a few times. V gene TRBV18 combines with J gene TRBJ2-6, with D perhaps matching TRBD1 (6 bases). The CDR3 extends over 18 amino acids. Germline CDR1 KGHSH, CDR2 LQKENI. The V and J ends lost 4 bases and 0 bases respectively, with 16 bases between them. The CDR3 loop is CASSQWTDMFSGANVLTF. In nucleotides, the CDR3 is TGTGCCAGCTCACAGTGGACAGATATGTTCTCTGGGGCCAACGTCCTGACTTTC.

The chain carries TRBV5-1 and TRBJ1-3; D unresolved. The CDR3 totals 15 residues. Germline CDR1 SGHRS, CDR2 YFSETQ. The V gene lost 0 bases and the J gene lost 0 bases, with 7 bases spanning the gap. CDR3 residues: CASSLEGASGNTIYF. The CDR3 DNA follows: TGCGCCAGCAGCTTGGAGGGTGCCTCTGGAAACACCATATATTTT.

This clone was recorded once. The chain joins TRBV13 to TRBJ2-2; no firm D call. CDR1 and CDR2 (germline): PRHDT, FYEKMQ (reference sequence). The V end lost 5 bases, the J end lost 0 bases, and 10 bases lay between the germline ends. The CDR3 loop spans 15 amino acids. In nucleotides, the CDR3 is TGTGCCAGCAGCCTCGACAACGCGAACACCGGGGAGCTGTTTTTT. Translated: CASSLDNANTGELFF.

V gene TRBV9 combines with J gene TRBJ2-3; 7 positions match TRBD1. Germline loops: CDR1 SGDLS, CDR2 YYNGEE. The trim removed 4 bases at V and 0 bases at J, leaving 8 bases unmatched. CDR3 length: 16 amino acids. The CDR3 DNA sequence: TGTGCCAGCAGCCTACGGACAGGAGATAGCACAGATACGCAGTATTTT. The encoded protein is CASSLRTGDSTDTQYF.

The J gene is TRBJ2-7, the V gene TRBV30; either TRBD1 or TRBD2 may fit D (5 bases each). This CDR3 is built from 15 residues. The germline CDR1 and CDR2 sequences are GTSNPN and SVGIG (reference sequence). Deletions cut 0 bases from V and 1 base from J, with 13 bases between. CDR3 residues: CAWSVGVWESYEQYF. The DNA of the CDR3 is TGTGCCTGGAGTGTAGGGGTCTGGGAGTCCTACGAGCAGTACTTC.

V and J are TRBV5-8 and TRBJ1-2, with D uncertain. The length of the CDR3 is 13 residues. The germline V gene has CDR1 SGHTS and CDR2 YDEGEE. The V and J ends lost 0 bases and 4 bases respectively, with 7 bases between them. The CDR3 sequence: CASSLDYSYGYTF. As DNA, the CDR3 is TGTGCCAGCAGCTTGGATTATTCCTATGGCTACACCTTC.

A few counts support this clone. This chain links TRBV10-3 with TRBJ2-3; no firm D call. Germline V CDR1 and CDR2: ENHRY, SYGVKD. The CDR3 spans 17 residues. With 3 bases removed from V and 4 bases from J, the gap between germline ends came to 20 bases. The CDR3 protein is CAISDNKAARTADTQYF. The CDR3 DNA sequence: TGTGCCATCAGTGATAATAAGGCGGCCCGGACCGCAGATACGCAGTATTTT.

The chain employs TRBV14 and TRBJ2-7, with D unresolved. The V end lost 1 base, the J end lost 4 bases, and 14 bases lay between the germline ends. The CDR3 spans 15 residues. The germline gives CDR1 SGHDN, CDR2 FVKESK. This CDR3 reads CASSQAETELYEQYF. The CDR3 DNA sequence: TGTGCCAGCAGCCAAGCTGAGACGGAGCTTTACGAGCAGTACTTC.

The V and J genes are TRBV6-8 and TRBJ2-3, with a possible D match to TRBD2 (6 bases). Trimming took off 3 bases at V and 7 bases at J, with 17 bases between the two ends. Germline assignment: CDR1 MNHGY and CDR2 SAAAGT. This CDR3 is built from 15 residues. DNA for the CDR3: TGTGCCAGCAGTTATGGGACTCATAAAACCTATACGCAGTATTTT. It yields the protein CASSYGTHKTYTQYF.

This rearrangement joins TRBV7-6 to TRBJ2-3; TRBD1 or TRBD2 may be the D gene (5 bases each). This CDR3 spans 13 amino acids. CDR1 SGHVS and CDR2 FNYEAQ come from the germline V gene. V lost 5 bases and J 1 base, leaving 7 bases between the germline ends. CDR3 DNA sequence: TGTGCCAGCAGCCGGGACGGCACAGATACGCAGTATTTT. This sequence encodes CASSRDGTDTQYF. Filled out from reference TRBV7-6 and TRBJ2-3, the complete variable domain reads GAGVSQSPRYKVTKRGQDVALRCDPISGHVSLYWYRQALGQGPEFLTYFNYEAQQDKSGLPNDRFSAERPEGSISTLTIQRTEQRDSAMYRCASSRDGTDTQYFGPGTRLTVL.

The V call is TRBV28, the J call TRBJ2-3; D call uncertain. The CDR3 length is 11 residues. Germline assignment: CDR1 MDHEN and CDR2 SYDVKM. V was pared by 5 bases and J by 3 bases, with 3 bases between. The CDR3 bases are TGTGCCAGCAGTGATACAGATACGCAGTATTTT. Its translation: CASSDTDTQYF.

The chain links TRBV9 to TRBJ1-1; D ambiguous. Germline V gene sequence: CDR1 SGDLS, CDR2 YYNGEE. Trimming left V 0 bases short and J 6 bases short, with 9 bases between. The CDR3 is 13 residues long. The CDR3: CASSVDGTAEAFF. The CDR3 coding sequence is TGTGCCAGCAGCGTAGACGGTACGGCTGAAGCTTTCTTT.

The rearrangement joins TRBV27 to TRBJ2-7; 10 bases are a match to TRBD2. The CDR3 sequence is 17 residues long. J gave up 3 bases and V 3 bases, and 11 bases lay outside the gene matches. Germline CDR1 reads MNHEY; CDR2 reads SMNVEV (reference sequence). The CDR3 coding sequence is TGTGCCAGCAGTTTGGGGGGGTTCGGGACTAGCGTCTACGAGCAGTACTTC. Its protein product is CASSLGGFGTSVYEQYF.

Remarks on this clone: The sample carries other DNA sequences with the same CDR3. The rearrangement uses TRBV6-5 and TRBJ2-7; the D gene is possibly TRBD1 (6 bases). CDR3 length: 13 residues. Deletions cut 6 bases from V and 3 bases from J, with 12 bases between. The V gene's germline CDR1 is MNHEY and CDR2 SVGAGI. CDR3: CASSLTGSYEQYF. For the CDR3, the DNA is TGTGCCAGCAGCCTGACAGGAAGCTACGAGCAGTACTTC.

The chain carries TRBV29-1 and TRBJ2-7; TRBD2 matches at 9 bases. The CDR3 sequence is 14 residues long. The J segment lost 6 bases and the V segment lost 4 bases, leaving 10 bases of the junction unmatched. Germline loops: CDR1 SQVTM, CDR2 ANQGSEA. CDR3 in DNA: TGCAGCGTTGTCTGGGCGGGGGGGCGTTTCGAGCAGTACTTC. Amino acid sequence: CSVVWAGGRFEQYF.

The V call is TRBV5-6, the J call TRBJ2-3; 9 bases map to TRBD2. Per the germline V gene, CDR1 is SGHDT and CDR2 is YYEEEE. Trimming cost V 0 bases and J 7 bases; bases outside gene matches: 12. CDR3 length equals 17 residues. As DNA, the CDR3 is TGTGCCAGCAGCTTGGCCGATCCTTGGTCTAGCGGGAATACGCAGTATTTT. Encoded protein: CASSLADPWSSGNTQYF. The full variable domain, its missing parts supplied by reference TRBV5-6 and TRBJ2-3, is DAGVTQSPTHLIKTRGQQVTLRCSPKSGHDTVSWYQQALGQGPQFIFQYYEEEERQRGNFPDRFSGHQFPNYSSELNVNALLLGDSALYLCASSLADPWSSGNTQYFGPGTRLTVL.

The chain is built from TRBV6-5 and TRBJ1-6; 8 positions match TRBD1. Germline V CDR1 and CDR2: MNHEY, SVGAGI. The ends lost 5 bases at V and 9 bases at J; junction bases unmatched: 6. The length of the CDR3 is 14 residues. CDR3 amino acids: CASSPGQAVSPLHF. The DNA of the CDR3 is TGTGCCAGCAGTCCGGGACAGGCCGTTTCACCCCTCCACTTT.

V gene TRBV28 combines with J gene TRBJ1-5; D unresolved. V gave up 4 bases and J gave up 0 bases, with 22 bases separating them. The CDR3 loop spans 19 amino acids. CDR1 is MDHEN, CDR2 SYDVKM, per germline. CDR3 coding DNA: TGTGCCAGCAGTTCCCCCTTTTTGACAAGGGTCGATAGCAATCAGCCCCAGCATTTT. It is translated as CASSSPFLTRVDSNQPQHF.

This chain links TRBV7-3 with TRBJ2-2, with TRBD1 matching 9 bases. The CDR3 is 15 residues long. V dropped 3 bases and J dropped 1; count of bases not matched to a gene: 0. Germline values: CDR1 SGHTA, CDR2 FQGTGA. In nucleotides, the CDR3 is TGTGCCAGCAGCTTGACAGGGGGGAACACCGGGGAGCTGTTTTTT. Its translation: CASSLTGGNTGELFF.

The chain carries TRBV19 and TRBJ2-7; no firm D call. This CDR3 has 12 amino acids. V was trimmed by 7 bases and J by 7 bases, leaving 14 bases between them. Germline CDR1 is LNHDA and CDR2 is SQIVND (reference sequence). In DNA form, the CDR3 reads TGTGCCAGTATGGGCAGAAATGTGGAGCAGTACTTC. Protein sequence: CASMGRNVEQYF.

This clone was counted a few times. The chain combines TRBV11-2 with TRBJ1-2, with D perhaps TRBD1 (6 bases). From germline, CDR1 is SGHAT and CDR2 FQNNGV. This CDR3 comprises 16 residues. V dropped 5 bases and J dropped 8 bases, with 24 bases sitting between them. CDR3 amino acids: CASSPTPGGGTAGYTF. The DNA for the CDR3 is TGTGCCAGCAGCCCGACCCCGGGAGGGGGAACTGCAGGCTACACCTTC.

The chain combines TRBV7-9 with TRBJ2-7; possible D gene TRBD2, 6 bases. The germline CDR1 and CDR2 sequences are SEHNR and FQNEAQ (reference sequence). The CDR3 sequence is 18 residues long. Trimming cost V 2 bases and J 2 bases, with 22 bases left between them. The CDR3 spells CASSLLAGKQVVAYEQYF. In DNA form, the CDR3 reads TGTGCCAGCAGCTTACTTGCGGGAAAACAGGTAGTGGCCTACGAGCAGTACTTC.